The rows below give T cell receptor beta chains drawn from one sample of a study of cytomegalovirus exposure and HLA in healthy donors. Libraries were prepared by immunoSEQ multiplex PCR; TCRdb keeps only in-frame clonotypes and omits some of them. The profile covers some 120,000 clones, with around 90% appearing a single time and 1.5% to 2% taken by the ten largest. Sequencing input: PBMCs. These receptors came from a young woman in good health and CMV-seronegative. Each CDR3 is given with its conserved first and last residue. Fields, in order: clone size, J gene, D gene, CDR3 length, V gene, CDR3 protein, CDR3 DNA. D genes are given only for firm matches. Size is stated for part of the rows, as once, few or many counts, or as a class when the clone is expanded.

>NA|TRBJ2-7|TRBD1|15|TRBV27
CASSSYRDRGGGQYF
TGTGCCAGCAGTTCTTACCGGGACAGGGGAGGGGGGCAGTACTTC
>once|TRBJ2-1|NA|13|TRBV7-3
CASSSFSEGEQFF
TGTGCCAGCAGCTCCTTCTCGGAGGGTGAGCAGTTCTTC
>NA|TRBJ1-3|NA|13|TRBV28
CASRAGSGNTIYF
TGTGCCAGCAGGGCAGGATCTGGAAACACCATATATTTT
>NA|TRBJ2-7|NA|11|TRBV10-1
CASSDSSEQYF
TGCGCCAGCAGTGACTCTAGCGAGCAGTACTTC
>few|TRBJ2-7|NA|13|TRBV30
CAWRDGRRYEQYF
TGTGCCTGGAGGGACGGAAGGAGGTACGAGCAGTACTTC
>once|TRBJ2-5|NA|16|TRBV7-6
CASSLGYQGSKETQYF
TGTGCCAGCAGCCTAGGATATCAGGGTTCGAAAGAGACCCAGTACTTC
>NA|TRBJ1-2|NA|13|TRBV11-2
CASSLAWTDGYTF
TGTGCCAGCAGCTTAGCCTGGACAGATGGCTACACCTTC
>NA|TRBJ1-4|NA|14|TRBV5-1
CASSWGATNEKLFF
TGCGCCAGCAGCTGGGGCGCAACTAATGAAAAACTGTTTTTT
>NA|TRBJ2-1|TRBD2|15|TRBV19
CASSITAGGYNEQFF
TGTGCCAGTAGTATTACCGCGGGGGGGTACAATGAGCAGTTCTTC
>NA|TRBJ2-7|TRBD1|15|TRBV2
CASRNLRDRSYEQYF
TGTGCCAGCAGGAACCTCCGGGACAGAAGTTACGAGCAGTACTTC
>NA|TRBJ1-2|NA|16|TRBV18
CASSPFSGAISYGYTF
TGTGCCAGCTCACCTTTTTCAGGGGCGATAAGCTATGGCTACACCTTC
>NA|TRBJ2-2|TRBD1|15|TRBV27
CASNRDRGETGELFF
TGTGCCAGCAACAGGGACAGGGGAGAGACCGGGGAGCTGTTTTTT
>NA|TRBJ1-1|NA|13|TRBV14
CASSRHRETEAFF
TGTGCCAGCAGCCGACATAGGGAGACTGAAGCTTTCTTT
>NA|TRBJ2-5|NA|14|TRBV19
CASMANSAQETQYF
TGTGCCAGTATGGCGAATAGCGCACAAGAGACCCAGTACTTC
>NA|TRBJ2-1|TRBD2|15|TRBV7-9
CASSLNLREDDEQFF
TGTGCCAGCAGCCTTAATCTGCGGGAGGATGATGAGCAGTTCTTC
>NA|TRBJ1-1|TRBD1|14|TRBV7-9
CASSTRQGATEAFF
TGTGCCAGCAGCACCCGACAGGGTGCCACTGAAGCTTTCTTT
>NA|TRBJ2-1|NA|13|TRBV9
CASSPTSRFEQFF
TGTGCCAGCAGCCCCACGTCTAGGTTTGAGCAGTTCTTC
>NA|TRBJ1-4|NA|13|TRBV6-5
CASSYSGSEKLFF
TGTGCCAGCAGTTACTCGGGGAGTGAAAAACTGTTTTTT
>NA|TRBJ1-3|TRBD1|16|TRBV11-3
CASSFMNQGAGNTIYF
TGTGCCAGCAGCTTCATGAACCAGGGGGCTGGAAACACCATATATTTT
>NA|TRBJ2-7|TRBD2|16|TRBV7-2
CASSYPSSGRAYEQYF
TGTGCCAGCAGCTACCCCTCTAGCGGGCGAGCCTACGAGCAGTACTTC
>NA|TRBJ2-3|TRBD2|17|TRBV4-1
CASSQDSGTISTDTQYF
TGCGCCAGCAGCCAAGATAGTGGGACTATTAGCACAGATACGCAGTATTTT
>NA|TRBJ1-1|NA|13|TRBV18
CASSPLAGTEAFF
TGTGCCAGCTCACCACTTGCCGGTACTGAAGCTTTCTTT
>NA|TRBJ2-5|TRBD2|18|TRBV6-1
CASSGGGLAGIVAETQYF
TGTGCCAGCAGTGGGGGGGGACTAGCGGGAATTGTGGCAGAGACCCAGTACTTC
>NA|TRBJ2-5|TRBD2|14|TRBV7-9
CASSTGLAEETQYF
TGTGCCAGCAGTACTGGACTAGCGGAAGAGACCCAGTACTTC